This TCR beta chain originates from a study of blood T cell repertoires in COVID-19. As for the study in general: The samples span acute and convalescent COVID-19 from the United States, Italy and Spain. PBMCs, B-cell-depleted T cells, or T cells provided the cDNA or gDNA that made up the material.

In the original processing: Reference gene primer amplification gave nucleated cell count estimates. Here immunoSEQ multiplex PCR was the method, and the copy in TCRdb shows in-frame clones only, minus some. The DNA gave D and trimming, while V, J and clone size come from that table. The data show hundreds of thousands of clones, about 86% seen once. This clone was found once. Per germline, CDR1 SNHLY and CDR2 FYNNEI. V dropped 5 bases and J dropped 11; count of bases not matched to a gene: 14. The CDR3 runs to 14 residues. This sequence originates from a man older than 75 with acute or convalescent COVID-19. The chain is built from TRBV2 and TRBJ1-1; 7 nucleotides line up with TRBD1. The sample taken for sequencing was peripheral blood. CDR3 nucleotide sequence: TGTGCCAGCAGTCAGACGACAGGGACAAGGAAGGCTTTCTTT. Amino acid sequence: CASSQTTGTRKAFF.